The present T cell receptor (beta chain) was sequenced within a study of molecular identifiers for immune sequencing clone quantification (dated by TCRdb to the late 2010s). Looking at the study overall: In a replicate experiment, RNA from roughly 20,000 or 100,000 naive CD8 T cells was split into five aliquots, four of which were sequenced. The study was a methods study using CD8 T cells to benchmark molecular-identifier clustering-based TCR repertoire sequencing (MIDCIRS) and TCR RNA copy counting.

Library method: PCR. This sample was sequenced with an Illumina HiSeq 4000. Bulk TCR libraries were prepared as previously described, using TCR primers listed in Table S5. The Qiagen AllPrep DNA/RNA kit was used to purify total RNA. Before analysis, reads from multiple sequencing runs of one library were combined. The paper's data handling went like this. Reads were retained only if their TCR constant sequence matched exactly, and those retained reads were trimmed to 150 nt and grouped according to their 12-nt molecular barcodes. Reads in each barcode group were sub-clustered using a 15% Levenshtein threshold, and a quality-weighted consensus sequence was built for each RNA molecule. Non-functional sequences were filtered out, along with any lower-count sequence sitting one edit away from another sequence. Barcode sub-clusters with fewer than 20% of the maximum read count were removed, based on fitting two negative binomial distributions. TCRdb trimmed public reads at Q25 via fastp, called clones via MiXCR and kept in-frame beta chains. CDR3 protein duplicates are merged, each entry listing the most common genes and DNA. TCRdb's processing, not the authors' own work, is the source of the V and J calls. The sample table shows about 640,000 distinct CDR3 sequences, and just under 20% are seen once. Roughly 0.9% of the sample is in the top ten clones.

This clonotype appeared a few times. Its antigen specificity is not known. Base qualities are not at hand, and no much larger clone is one base apart. Libraries of naive CD8 T cells were built from about 21,000 to 970,000 sorted cells, with 10%, 30% or 50% of the purified RNA used. Naive CD8 T cells, defined as CD8+CD4-CCR7+CD45RA+, were FACS-sorted into RLT Plus buffer on a BD FACSAria II. To test detection sensitivity, Jurkat RNA equal to approximately ten TCR copies was added to samples of about 20,000-1,000,000 naive CD8 T cells. Enrichment of CD8 T cells was done with RosetteSep CD8+ T Cell Enrichment Cocktail plus Ficoll-Paque, and ACK red cell lysis came afterward. The cysteine opens and the phenylalanine closes a CDR3 of 14 amino acids. The retained sequence is limited to the CDR3, 42 bases, with the frame set at the first base. The germline V gene (reference sequence) yields SGHAT for CDR1 and FQDESV for CDR2. V has 5 bases trimmed and J has 3 bases trimmed; junction bases matching no gene number 7.

Results the study describes overall, beyond this receptor: Highly expanded clone sizes could be underestimated because identical TCR molecules may share a barcode. A single cell's worth of spiked-in Jurkat TCR RNA was reported detectable even among one million naive CD8 T cells. Around 2.9 recovered TCR RNA copies per cell were obtained by modeling, versus approximately 10 by digital PCR, implying a capture efficiency of around 28%. In CMV-specific effector cells, clones with more than 20 RNA copies accounted for over 99% of molecules, whereas in naive cells such clones accounted for under 1%. The naive libraries included spiked-in Jurkat TCR RNA (about 11 copies' worth), and this RNA is not part of the donor repertoire. When barcode sub-clustering was not used, chimeric consensus sequences inflated TCR diversity, with chimeras reaching as high as 47%.

This receptor was obtained from a human donor in good health. Some libraries in this study had Jurkat cell RNA spiked in. Sequencing was done on a sample of naive CD8+ T cells from blood, with Jurkat cell RNA spiked in. The sample's cell subset or site label, in plain terms: FACS-sorted CD8+CD4-CCR7+CD45RA+ naive T cells. The chain was built from TRBV11-1 and TRBJ2-7; 7 central bases correspond to TRBD1. This receptor carries the CDR3 CASSTGDRHYEQYF. The nucleotide sequence reads as follows: TGTGCCAGCAGCACCGGGGACAGACACTACGAGCAGTACTTC.